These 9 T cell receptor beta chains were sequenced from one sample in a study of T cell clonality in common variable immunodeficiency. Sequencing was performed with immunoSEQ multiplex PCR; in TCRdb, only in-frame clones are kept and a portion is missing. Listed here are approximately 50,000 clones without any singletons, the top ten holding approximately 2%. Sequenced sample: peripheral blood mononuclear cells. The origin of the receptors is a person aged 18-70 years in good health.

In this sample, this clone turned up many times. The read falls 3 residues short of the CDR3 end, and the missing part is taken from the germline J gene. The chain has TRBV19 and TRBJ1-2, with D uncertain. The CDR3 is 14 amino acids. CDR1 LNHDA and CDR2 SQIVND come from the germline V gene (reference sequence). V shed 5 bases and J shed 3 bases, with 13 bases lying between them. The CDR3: CASSDQEFYYGYTF. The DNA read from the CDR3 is TGTGCCAGTAGTGACCAGGAGTTTTACTATGGC. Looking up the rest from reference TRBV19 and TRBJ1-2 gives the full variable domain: DGGITQSPKYLFRKEGQNVTLSCEQNLNHDAMYWYRQDPGQGLRLIYYSQIVNDFQKGDIAEGYSVSREKKESFPLTVTSAQKNPTAFYLCASSDQEFYYGYTFGSGTRLTVV.

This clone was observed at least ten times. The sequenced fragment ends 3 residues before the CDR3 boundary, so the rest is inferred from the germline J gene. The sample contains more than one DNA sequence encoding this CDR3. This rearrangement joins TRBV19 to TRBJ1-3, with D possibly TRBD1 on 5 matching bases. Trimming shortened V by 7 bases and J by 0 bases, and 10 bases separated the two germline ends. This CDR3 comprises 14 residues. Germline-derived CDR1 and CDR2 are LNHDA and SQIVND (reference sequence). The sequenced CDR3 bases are TGTGCCAGTAACGAGGGACTCTCTGGAAACACC. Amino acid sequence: CASNEGLSGNT. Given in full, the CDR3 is CASNEGLSGNTIYF. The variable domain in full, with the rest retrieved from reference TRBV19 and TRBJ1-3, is DGGITQSPKYLFRKEGQNVTLSCEQNLNHDAMYWYRQDPGQGLRLIYYSQIVNDFQKGDIAEGYSVSREKKESFPLTVTSAQKNPTAFYLCASNEGLSGNTIYFGEGSWLTVV.

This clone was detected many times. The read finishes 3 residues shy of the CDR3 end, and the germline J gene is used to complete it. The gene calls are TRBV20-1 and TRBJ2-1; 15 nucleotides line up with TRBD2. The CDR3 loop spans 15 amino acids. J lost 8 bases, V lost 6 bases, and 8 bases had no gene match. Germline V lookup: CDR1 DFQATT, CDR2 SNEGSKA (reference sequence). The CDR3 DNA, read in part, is TGCAGTGCATACAATGGACTAGCGGGAGGGCATGAG. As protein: CSAYNGLAGGHE. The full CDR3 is CSAYNGLAGGHEQFF.

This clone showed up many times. CDR3: CASSLPGHAFGAFF. The CDR3 DNA, read in part, is TGCGCCAGCAGCTTACCGGGACACGCTTTTGGA. The chain links TRBV5-1 to TRBJ1-1, with a tentative D call TRBD1 (6 bases). The read ends 3 residues before the CDR3 terminus; that terminus is restored from the germline J gene. CDR3 length equals 14 residues. Germline lookup yields CDR1 SGHRS and CDR2 YFSETQ.

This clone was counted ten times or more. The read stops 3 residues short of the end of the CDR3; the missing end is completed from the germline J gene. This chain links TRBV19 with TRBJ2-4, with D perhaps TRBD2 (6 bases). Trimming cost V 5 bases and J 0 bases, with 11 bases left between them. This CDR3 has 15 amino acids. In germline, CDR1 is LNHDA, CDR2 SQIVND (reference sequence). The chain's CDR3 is CASSYGLLAKNIQYF. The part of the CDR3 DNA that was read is TGTGCCAGTAGTTACGGACTACTAGCCAAAAACATT.

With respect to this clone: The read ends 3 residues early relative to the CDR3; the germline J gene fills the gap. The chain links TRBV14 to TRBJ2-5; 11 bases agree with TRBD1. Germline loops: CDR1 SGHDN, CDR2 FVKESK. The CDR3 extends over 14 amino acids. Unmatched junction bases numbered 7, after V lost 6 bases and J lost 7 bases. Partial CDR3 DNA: TGTGCCAGCAGGAGGACAGGGGGCAGGGGGACC. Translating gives CASRRTGGRGT. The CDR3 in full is CASRRTGGRGTQYF.

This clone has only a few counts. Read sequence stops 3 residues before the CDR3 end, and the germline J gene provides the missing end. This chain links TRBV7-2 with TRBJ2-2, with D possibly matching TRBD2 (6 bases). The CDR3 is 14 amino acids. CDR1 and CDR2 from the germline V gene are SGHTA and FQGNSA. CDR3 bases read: TGTGCCAGCAGCCGCCGGGCCCCGGGGGAAAAG. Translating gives CASSRRAPGEK. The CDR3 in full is CASSRRAPGEKLFF.

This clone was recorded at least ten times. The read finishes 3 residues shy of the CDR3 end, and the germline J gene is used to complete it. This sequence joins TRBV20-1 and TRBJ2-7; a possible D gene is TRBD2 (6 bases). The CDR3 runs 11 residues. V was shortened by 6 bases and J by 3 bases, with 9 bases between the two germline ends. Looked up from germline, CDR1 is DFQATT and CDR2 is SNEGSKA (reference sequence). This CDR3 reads CSAAGIYEQYF. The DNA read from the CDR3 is TGCAGTGCCGCGGGGATCTACGAG.

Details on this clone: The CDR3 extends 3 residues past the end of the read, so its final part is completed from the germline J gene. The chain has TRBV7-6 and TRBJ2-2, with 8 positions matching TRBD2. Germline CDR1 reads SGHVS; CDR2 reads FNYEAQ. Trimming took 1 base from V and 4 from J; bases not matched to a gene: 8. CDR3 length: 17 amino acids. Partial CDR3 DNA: TGTGCCAGCAGCTTAGTTCTTCGGGGGGGGAGCACCGGGGAG. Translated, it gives CASSLVLRGGSTGE. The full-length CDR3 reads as CASSLVLRGGSTGELFF.